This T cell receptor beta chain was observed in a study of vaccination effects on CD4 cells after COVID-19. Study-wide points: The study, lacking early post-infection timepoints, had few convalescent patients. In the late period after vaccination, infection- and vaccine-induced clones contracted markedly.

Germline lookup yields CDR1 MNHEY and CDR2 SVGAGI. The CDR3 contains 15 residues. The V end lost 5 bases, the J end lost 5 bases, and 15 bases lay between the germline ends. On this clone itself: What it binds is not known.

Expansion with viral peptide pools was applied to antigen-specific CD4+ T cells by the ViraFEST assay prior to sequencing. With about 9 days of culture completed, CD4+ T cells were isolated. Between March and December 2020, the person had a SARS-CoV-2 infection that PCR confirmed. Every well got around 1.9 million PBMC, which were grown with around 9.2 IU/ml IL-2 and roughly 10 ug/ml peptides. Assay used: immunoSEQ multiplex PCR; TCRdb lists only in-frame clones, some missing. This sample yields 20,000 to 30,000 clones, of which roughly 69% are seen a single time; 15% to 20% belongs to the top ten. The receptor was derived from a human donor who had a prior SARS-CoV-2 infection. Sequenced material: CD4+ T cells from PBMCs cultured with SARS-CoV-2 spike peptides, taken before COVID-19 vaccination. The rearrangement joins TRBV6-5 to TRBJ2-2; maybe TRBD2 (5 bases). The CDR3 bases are TGTGCCAGCAGTACACTAGACCGAGCAACCGGGGAGCTGTTTTTT. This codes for CASSTLDRATGELFF.